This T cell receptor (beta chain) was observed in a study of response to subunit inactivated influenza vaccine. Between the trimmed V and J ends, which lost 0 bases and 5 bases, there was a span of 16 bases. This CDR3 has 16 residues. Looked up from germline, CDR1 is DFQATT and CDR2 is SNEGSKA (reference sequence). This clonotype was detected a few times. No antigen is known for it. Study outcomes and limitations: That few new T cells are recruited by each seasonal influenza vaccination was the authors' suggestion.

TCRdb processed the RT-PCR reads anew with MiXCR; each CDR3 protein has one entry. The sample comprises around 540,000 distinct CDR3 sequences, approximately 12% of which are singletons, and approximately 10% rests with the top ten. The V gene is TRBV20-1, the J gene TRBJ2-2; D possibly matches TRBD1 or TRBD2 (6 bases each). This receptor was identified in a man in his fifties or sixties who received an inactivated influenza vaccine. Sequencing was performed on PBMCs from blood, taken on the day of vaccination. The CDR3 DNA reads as TGCAGTGCTAGAGATCTTAGGGGGGTCGGGACCGGGGAGCTGTTTTTT. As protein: CSARDLRGVGTGELFF.